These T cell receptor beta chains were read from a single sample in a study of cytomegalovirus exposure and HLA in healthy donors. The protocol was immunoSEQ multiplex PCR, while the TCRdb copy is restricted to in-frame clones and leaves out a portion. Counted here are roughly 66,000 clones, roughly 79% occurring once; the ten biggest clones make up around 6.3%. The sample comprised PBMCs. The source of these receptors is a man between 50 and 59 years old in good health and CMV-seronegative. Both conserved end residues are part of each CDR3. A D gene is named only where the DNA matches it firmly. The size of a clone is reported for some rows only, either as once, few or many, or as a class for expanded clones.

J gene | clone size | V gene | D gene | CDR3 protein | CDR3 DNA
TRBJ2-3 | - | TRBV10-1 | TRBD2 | CATRGGLATDTQYF | TGCGCCACCCGGGGAGGGTTGGCCACAGATACGCAGTATTTT
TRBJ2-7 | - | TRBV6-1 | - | CASTKGPHYEQYF | TGTGCCAGCACAAAGGGGCCACACTACGAGCAGTACTTC
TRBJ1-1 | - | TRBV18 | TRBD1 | CASSTGVSMNTEAFF | TGTGCCAGTTCTACAGGGGTTTCTATGAACACTGAAGCTTTCTTT
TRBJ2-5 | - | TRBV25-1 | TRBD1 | CASRGQGASYQETQYF | TGTGCCAGCAGGGGACAGGGGGCTTCGTACCAAGAGACCCAGTACTTC
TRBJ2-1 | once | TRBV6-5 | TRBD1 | CASSYGDSYNEQFF | TGTGCCAGCAGTTACGGGGACAGTTACAATGAGCAGTTCTTC
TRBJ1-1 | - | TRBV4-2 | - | CASSQEFNGHRNTEAFF | TGTGCCAGCAGCCAAGAGTTTAATGGACACCGGAACACTGAAGCTTTCTTT
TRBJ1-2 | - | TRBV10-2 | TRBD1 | CASSETGGNYGYTF | TGCGCCAGCAGTGAGACAGGGGGGAACTATGGCTACACCTTC
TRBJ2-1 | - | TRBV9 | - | CASSVDQNAEDGSYNEQFF | TGTGCCAGCAGCGTAGACCAAAACGCGGAGGATGGCTCCTACAATGAGCAGTTCTTC
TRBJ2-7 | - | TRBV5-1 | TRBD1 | CASSAGTGGTHEQYF | TGCGCCAGCAGCGCAGGGACAGGGGGTACCCACGAGCAGTACTTC
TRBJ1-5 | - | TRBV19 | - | CASSIVGPRGNQPQHF | TGTGCCAGTAGTATAGTTGGGCCGAGGGGCAATCAGCCCCAGCATTTT
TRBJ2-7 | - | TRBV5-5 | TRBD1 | CASSRQDRIYEQYF | TGTGCCAGCAGCCGACAGGACAGGATCTACGAGCAGTACTTC
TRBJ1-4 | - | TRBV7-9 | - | CASSFKQGFNEKLFF | TGTGCCAGCAGCTTTAAACAGGGTTTTAATGAAAAACTGTTTTTT
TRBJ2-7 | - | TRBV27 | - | CASSWAGNLEQYF | TGTGCCAGCAGTTGGGCCGGAAACCTCGAGCAGTACTTC
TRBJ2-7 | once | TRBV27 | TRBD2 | CASSQLAGPYEQYF | TGTGCCAGCAGTCAACTAGCGGGCCCCTACGAGCAGTACTTC
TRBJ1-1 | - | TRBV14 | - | CASSQSRNTEAFF | TGTGCCAGCAGCCAAAGTAGAAACACTGAAGCTTTCTTT
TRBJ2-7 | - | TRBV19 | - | CASSLNTYEQYF | TGTGCCAGTAGTTTAAACACCTACGAGCAGTACTTC
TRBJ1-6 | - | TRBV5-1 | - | CASSLVVGGDNSPLHF | TGCGCCAGCAGCTTGGTAGTCGGGGGAGACAATTCACCCCTCCACTTT
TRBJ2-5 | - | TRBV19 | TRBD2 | CASSNPSGGAYQETQYF | TGTGCCAGTAGTAATCCTAGCGGGGGAGCGTACCAAGAGACCCAGTACTTC
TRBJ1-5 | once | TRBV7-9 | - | CASSPGPLGRYSNQPQHF | TGTGCCAGCAGCCCGGGACCCCTAGGGAGGTATAGCAATCAGCCCCAGCATTTT
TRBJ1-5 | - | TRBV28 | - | CASSLFQIHQPQHF | TGTGCCAGCAGTTTATTTCAGATCCATCAGCCCCAGCATTTT
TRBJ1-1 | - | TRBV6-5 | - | CASSYSSFGANTEAFF | TGTGCCAGCAGTTACTCGTCGTTTGGGGCGAACACTGAAGCTTTCTTT
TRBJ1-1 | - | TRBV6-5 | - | CASSSGNRENTEAFF | TGTGCCAGCAGTTCAGGGAACAGGGAGAACACTGAAGCTTTCTTT
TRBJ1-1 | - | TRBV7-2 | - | CASTRGGGGTEAFF | TGTGCCAGCACCCGAGGGGGTGGGGGAACTGAAGCTTTCTTT
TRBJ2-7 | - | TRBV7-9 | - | CASSHEIRYEQYF | TGTGCCAGCAGCCACGAGATCCGGTACGAGCAGTACTTC
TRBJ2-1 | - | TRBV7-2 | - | CASSLGRAVNEQFF | TGTGCCAGCAGCTTAGGGAGGGCCGTCAATGAGCAGTTCTTC
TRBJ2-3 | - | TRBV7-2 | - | CASSLGRADTQYF | TGTGCCAGCAGCTTAGGGAGAGCAGATACGCAGTATTTT
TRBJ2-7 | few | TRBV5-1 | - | CASSPTLYSYEQYF | TGCGCCAGCAGCCCAACATTGTACTCCTACGAGCAGTACTTC
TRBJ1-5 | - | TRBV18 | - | CASSPGTTSAQHF | TGTGCCAGCTCACCAGGGACAACTTCGGCCCAGCATTTT
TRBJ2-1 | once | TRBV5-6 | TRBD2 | CASSLLSASGYNEQFF | TGTGCCAGCAGCTTGTTGTCGGCTAGCGGATACAATGAGCAGTTCTTC
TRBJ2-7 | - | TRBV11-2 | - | CASSRSSGAGNEQYF | TGTGCCAGCAGCCGTTCCTCAGGGGCAGGAAACGAGCAGTACTTC
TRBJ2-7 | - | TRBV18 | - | CASSPSPATYEQYF | TGTGCCAGCTCACCATCTCCCGCTACCTACGAGCAGTACTTC
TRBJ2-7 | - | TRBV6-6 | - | CASRYTNREYSYEQYF | TGTGCCAGCAGATATACGAACCGGGAGTACTCCTACGAGCAGTACTTC
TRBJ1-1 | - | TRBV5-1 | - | CASSQGYANTEAFF | TGCGCCAGCAGCCAGGGTTATGCGAACACTGAAGCTTTCTTT
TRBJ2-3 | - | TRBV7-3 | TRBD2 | CASSFSGGLDTQYF | TGTGCCAGCAGTTTCTCGGGGGGGCTAGATACGCAGTATTTT
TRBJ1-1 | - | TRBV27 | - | CASSLRRQGFGQGTEAFF | TGTGCCAGCAGTTTAAGACGGCAAGGTTTTGGGCAGGGCACTGAAGCTTTCTTT
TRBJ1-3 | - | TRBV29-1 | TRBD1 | CSVDRGSGNTIYF | TGCAGCGTTGACAGGGGGAGTGGAAACACCATATATTTT
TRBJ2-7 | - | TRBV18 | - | CASCDLPGSSYEQYF | TGTGCCAGCTGCGACCTACCTGGGAGCTCCTACGAGCAGTACTTC
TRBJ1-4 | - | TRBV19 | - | CASSMGATNEKLFF | TGTGCCAGTAGTATGGGCGCAACTAATGAAAAACTGTTTTTT
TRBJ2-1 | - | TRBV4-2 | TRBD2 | CASSQVNRAGAEQFF | TGTGCCAGCAGCCAAGTGAACAGAGCGGGAGCTGAGCAGTTCTTC
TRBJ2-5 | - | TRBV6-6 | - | CASSYPRETQYF | TGTGCCAGCAGTTACCCTCGGGAGACCCAGTACTTC
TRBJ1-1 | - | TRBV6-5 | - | CASSQRSNTEAFF | TGTGCCAGCAGCCAACGGTCAAACACTGAAGCTTTCTTT
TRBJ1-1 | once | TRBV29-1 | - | CSATTTNTEAFF | TGCAGCGCAACAACAACGAACACTGAAGCTTTCTTT
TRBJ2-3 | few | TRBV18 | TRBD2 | CASSPLPRGSTDTQYF | TGTGCCAGCTCACCACTTCCGCGGGGGAGCACAGATACGCAGTATTTT
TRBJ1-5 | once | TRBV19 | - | CASSLRGLVGNQPQHF | TGTGCCAGTAGTTTGCGGGGCCTGGTTGGCAATCAGCCCCAGCATTTT
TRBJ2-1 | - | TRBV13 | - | CASSPQSGGQEQFF | TGTGCCAGCAGCCCCCAGAGTGGGGGCCAGGAGCAGTTCTTC
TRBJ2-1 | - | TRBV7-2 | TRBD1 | CASGSRIGQGLHSEQFF | TGTGCCAGCGGATCCAGAATTGGACAGGGCCTACACTCTGAGCAGTTCTTC
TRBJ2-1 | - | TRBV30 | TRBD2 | CAWSAAGAYNEQFF | TGTGCCTGGAGTGCGGCGGGGGCCTACAATGAGCAGTTCTTC
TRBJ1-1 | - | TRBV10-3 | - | CASAGQPNTEAFF | TGTGCCTCCGCTGGGCAGCCGAACACTGAAGCTTTCTTT
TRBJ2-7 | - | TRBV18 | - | CASSPLETAGGYEQYF | TGTGCCAGCTCACCACTGGAGACAGCGGGCGGCTACGAGCAGTACTTC
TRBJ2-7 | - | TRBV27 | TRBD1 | CASSLSFGTGSHEQYF | TGTGCCAGCAGTTTATCGTTTGGGACAGGGTCTCACGAGCAGTACTTC
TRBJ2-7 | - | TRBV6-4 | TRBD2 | CASSRLAGSSYEQYF | TGTGCCAGCAGTCGACTAGCGGGTAGCTCCTACGAGCAGTACTTC
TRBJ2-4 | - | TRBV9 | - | CASSVDIGKGDIQYF | TGTGCCAGCAGCGTAGATATCGGGAAGGGGGACATTCAGTACTTC
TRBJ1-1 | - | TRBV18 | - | CASSQAQGSGTEAFF | TGTGCCAGCTCACAAGCGCAGGGTAGTGGGACTGAAGCTTTCTTT
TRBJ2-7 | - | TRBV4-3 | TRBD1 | CASSQDNGQDYEQYF | TGCGCCAGCAGCCAAGATAACGGACAGGACTACGAGCAGTACTTC